This is a list of T cell receptor beta chains from one sample in a study of cytomegalovirus exposure and HLA in healthy donors. Repertoires were generated with immunoSEQ multiplex PCR, while TCRdb's copy carries only in-frame clones and drops some. The sample comprises about 99,000 clones, roughly three quarters of which are singletons, and about 9.4% rests with the top ten. Sequencing was performed on PBMCs. These receptors all come from a woman between 18 and 30 years old in good health and CMV-seropositive. The CDR3 runs from the conserved cysteine through the conserved F or W. A D gene is named only where the DNA matches it firmly. Clone size, where shown, is once, few, many, or a class for clones that have expanded.

TRBJ2-5	TRBV5-4	-	TRBD1	CASSLGQGEETQYF	TGTGCCAGCAGCTTGGGGCAGGGGGAAGAGACCCAGTACTTC
TRBJ2-7	TRBV6-1	-	-	CASIVQGKRYEQYF	TGTGCCAGTATTGTCCAGGGGAAACGCTACGAGCAGTACTTC
TRBJ2-1	TRBV5-1	-	-	CASSREAGNEQFF	TGCGCCAGCAGCCGAGAGGCGGGGAATGAGCAGTTCTTC
TRBJ1-5	TRBV6-4	-	-	CASTVNRHQPQHF	TGTGCCAGTACAGTGAACCGACATCAGCCCCAGCATTTT
TRBJ2-1	TRBV29-1	-	TRBD2	CSVDKLAGGPLKRNEQFF	TGCAGCGTTGACAAACTAGCGGGAGGGCCGTTGAAGAGGAATGAGCAGTTCTTC
TRBJ1-1	TRBV6-4	-	-	CASSLTGMTEAFF	TGTGCCAGCAGCTTAACAGGGATGACTGAAGCTTTCTTT
TRBJ1-3	TRBV9	-	-	CASSARGEGRNTIYF	TGTGCCAGCAGCGCCAGGGGCGAAGGGAGAAACACCATATATTTT
TRBJ2-3	TRBV27	-	TRBD1	CASSLDRVSGTQYF	TGTGCCAGCAGTTTGGACAGGGTATCGGGTACGCAGTATTTT
TRBJ2-7	TRBV19	-	TRBD1	CASSPGQVSYEQYF	TGTGCCAGTAGTCCAGGACAGGTCTCCTACGAGCAGTACTTC
TRBJ2-2	TRBV10-3	-	-	CAISEHLGGANTGELFF	TGTGCCATCAGTGAGCATTTGGGGGGAGCGAACACCGGGGAGCTGTTTTTT
TRBJ2-7	TRBV6-1	few	TRBD2	CASSVLAGGNEQYF	TGTGCCAGCAGTGTCCTAGCGGGAGGAAACGAGCAGTACTTC
TRBJ1-1	TRBV10-3	medium-sized	-	CASSIETPNTEAFF	TGTGCCAGCTCGATTGAGACACCGAACACTGAAGCTTTCTTT
TRBJ2-1	TRBV28	few	TRBD2	CASSLWPSGSGNEQFF	TGTGCCAGCAGTTTATGGCCTAGCGGGAGCGGCAATGAGCAGTTCTTC
TRBJ2-3	TRBV25-1	-	TRBD2	CASSDPGLARDTQYF	TGTGCCAGCAGTGACCCGGGACTAGCCCGAGATACGCAGTATTTT
TRBJ2-3	TRBV4-2	few	TRBD2	CASSQVEAGGRETDTQYF	TGTGCCAGCAGCCAAGTGGAGGCGGGGGGGCGAGAGACAGATACGCAGTATTTT
TRBJ1-5	TRBV27	once	-	CASTSGGSNQPQHF	TGTGCCAGCACCTCGGGGGGTAGCAATCAGCCCCAGCATTTT
TRBJ2-5	TRBV29-1	-	TRBD2	CSVAHVAGGQETQYF	TGCAGCGTTGCACATGTAGCGGGGGGTCAGGAGACCCAGTACTTC
TRBJ2-2	TRBV6-4	-	TRBD1	CASGAGQAGELFF	TGTGCCAGCGGTGCTGGACAGGCCGGGGAGCTGTTTTTT
TRBJ1-6	TRBV11-2	-	TRBD1	CASSPKLTGRNSPLHF	TGTGCCAGCAGCCCGAAACTGACAGGGAGGAATTCACCCCTCCACTTT
TRBJ2-1	TRBV10-3	-	-	CAISGSPGQSSSYNEQFF	TGTGCCATCAGTGGGTCCCCCGGACAGTCAAGCTCCTACAATGAGCAGTTCTTC
TRBJ2-5	TRBV5-1	few	TRBD2	CASHLSGGDQETQYF	TGCGCCAGCCATCTCTCTGGGGGGGACCAAGAGACCCAGTACTTC
TRBJ2-1	TRBV6-5	-	TRBD2	CASSYSGLAFHNEQFF	TGTGCCAGCAGTTACTCGGGACTAGCGTTCCACAATGAGCAGTTCTTC
TRBJ2-5	TRBV7-9	-	TRBD2	CASSLGTSGKETQYF	TGTGCCAGCAGCTTAGGGACTAGCGGGAAAGAGACCCAGTACTTC
TRBJ1-5	TRBV6-1	-	TRBD1	CASSAYRGTGNQPQHF	TGTGCCAGCAGTGCCTACAGGGGGACGGGAAATCAGCCCCAGCATTTT
TRBJ1-1	TRBV7-9	-	-	CASSLSGEGTEAFF	TGTGCCAGCAGCTTATCAGGGGAAGGGACTGAAGCTTTCTTT
TRBJ2-7	TRBV18	few	TRBD1	CASSPKTGGLYF	TGTGCCAGCTCACCGAAGACAGGGGGTTTATACTTC
TRBJ1-1	TRBV5-1	-	TRBD1	CASSLRQGEVGTEAFF	TGCGCCAGCAGCTTGCGGCAGGGGGAAGTAGGCACTGAAGCTTTCTTT
TRBJ2-3	TRBV9	-	-	CASSTTRGRDTDTQYF	TGTGCCAGCAGCACCACTAGGGGGAGGGACACAGATACGCAGTATTTT
TRBJ2-1	TRBV4-1	-	-	CASSLTTGEQFF	TGCGCCAGCAGCCTAACTACAGGTGAGCAGTTCTTC
TRBJ1-4	TRBV29-1	-	TRBD1	CSVSADRAIKDNEKLFF	TGCAGCGTTTCGGCCGACAGGGCGATAAAAGATAATGAAAAACTGTTTTTT
TRBJ2-7	TRBV14	once	TRBD1	CASSLNPGQGLYEQYF	TGTGCCAGCAGCCTTAACCCGGGACAGGGTCTTTACGAGCAGTACTTC
TRBJ2-7	TRBV11-2	-	-	CASSTRDNYEQYF	TGTGCCAGCAGCACCCGGGACAACTACGAGCAGTACTTC
TRBJ1-1	TRBV5-1	few	-	CASSIAGSGNTEAFF	TGCGCCAGCAGCATCGCCGGTTCGGGGAACACTGAAGCTTTCTTT
TRBJ2-7	TRBV28	-	-	CASSFRRPSDEQYF	TGTGCCAGCAGTTTTCGCAGACCGAGCGACGAGCAGTACTTC
TRBJ1-2	TRBV7-2	-	-	CASVGGYGYTF	TGTGCCAGCGTTGGAGGATATGGCTACACCTTC
TRBJ2-7	TRBV28	-	TRBD1	CASTEGGQGVEQYF	TGTGCCAGCACCGAGGGGGGACAGGGTGTCGAGCAGTACTTC
TRBJ2-7	TRBV13	once	-	CASSREGGHYEQYF	TGTGCCAGCAGCCGTGAGGGGGGGCACTACGAGCAGTACTTC
TRBJ2-7	TRBV7-9	few	TRBD1	CASSGDREDEQYF	TGTGCCAGCAGCGGGGACAGGGAGGACGAGCAGTACTTC
TRBJ1-1	TRBV28	-	TRBD1	CASSSWTGAGNTEAFF	TGTGCCAGCAGTTCGTGGACAGGGGCGGGGAACACTGAAGCTTTCTTT
TRBJ2-1	TRBV4-1	-	TRBD2	CASSPGTSGGFEQFF	TGCGCCAGCAGCCCTGGGACTAGCGGGGGGTTCGAGCAGTTCTTC
TRBJ2-5	TRBV6-6	-	TRBD1	CASSSETGRKTQYF	TGTGCCAGCAGTTCGGAGACAGGGAGAAAGACCCAGTACTTC
TRBJ1-5	TRBV2	once	-	CASSETREQGLNQPQHF	TGTGCCAGCAGTGAAACCCGGGAGCAGGGACTCAATCAGCCCCAGCATTTT
TRBJ2-2	TRBV6-1	-	TRBD2	CASSVLAGDTGELFF	TGTGCCAGCAGTGTACTAGCGGGAGATACCGGGGAGCTGTTTTTT
TRBJ1-2	TRBV6-6	once	-	CASTPRGTGYTF	TGTGCCAGCACTCCCCGAGGAACTGGCTACACCTTC
TRBJ1-4	TRBV6-1	-	-	CASTTGLLNEKLFF	TGTGCCAGCACCACGGGACTGCTAAATGAAAAACTGTTTTTT
TRBJ2-5	TRBV6-4	-	TRBD2	CASSDPNPTSVGSGETQYF	TGTGCCAGCAGTGACCCAAACCCCACTAGCGTCGGGAGCGGAGAGACCCAGTACTTC
TRBJ2-7	TRBV6-6	-	TRBD1	CASMTGIEQYF	TGTGCCAGCATGACAGGGATCGAGCAGTACTTC
TRBJ2-1	TRBV5-4	-	-	CASSWTKESGDEQFF	TGTGCCAGCAGCTGGACTAAGGAGAGTGGCGATGAGCAGTTCTTC
TRBJ1-2	TRBV5-1	-	TRBD1	CASSSWTGGSGYTF	TGCGCCAGCAGCTCCTGGACAGGGGGAAGTGGCTACACCTTC
TRBJ1-1	TRBV5-6	once	-	CASSRAGGANTEAFF	TGTGCCAGCAGCCGCGCGGGGGGGGCGAACACTGAAGCTTTCTTT